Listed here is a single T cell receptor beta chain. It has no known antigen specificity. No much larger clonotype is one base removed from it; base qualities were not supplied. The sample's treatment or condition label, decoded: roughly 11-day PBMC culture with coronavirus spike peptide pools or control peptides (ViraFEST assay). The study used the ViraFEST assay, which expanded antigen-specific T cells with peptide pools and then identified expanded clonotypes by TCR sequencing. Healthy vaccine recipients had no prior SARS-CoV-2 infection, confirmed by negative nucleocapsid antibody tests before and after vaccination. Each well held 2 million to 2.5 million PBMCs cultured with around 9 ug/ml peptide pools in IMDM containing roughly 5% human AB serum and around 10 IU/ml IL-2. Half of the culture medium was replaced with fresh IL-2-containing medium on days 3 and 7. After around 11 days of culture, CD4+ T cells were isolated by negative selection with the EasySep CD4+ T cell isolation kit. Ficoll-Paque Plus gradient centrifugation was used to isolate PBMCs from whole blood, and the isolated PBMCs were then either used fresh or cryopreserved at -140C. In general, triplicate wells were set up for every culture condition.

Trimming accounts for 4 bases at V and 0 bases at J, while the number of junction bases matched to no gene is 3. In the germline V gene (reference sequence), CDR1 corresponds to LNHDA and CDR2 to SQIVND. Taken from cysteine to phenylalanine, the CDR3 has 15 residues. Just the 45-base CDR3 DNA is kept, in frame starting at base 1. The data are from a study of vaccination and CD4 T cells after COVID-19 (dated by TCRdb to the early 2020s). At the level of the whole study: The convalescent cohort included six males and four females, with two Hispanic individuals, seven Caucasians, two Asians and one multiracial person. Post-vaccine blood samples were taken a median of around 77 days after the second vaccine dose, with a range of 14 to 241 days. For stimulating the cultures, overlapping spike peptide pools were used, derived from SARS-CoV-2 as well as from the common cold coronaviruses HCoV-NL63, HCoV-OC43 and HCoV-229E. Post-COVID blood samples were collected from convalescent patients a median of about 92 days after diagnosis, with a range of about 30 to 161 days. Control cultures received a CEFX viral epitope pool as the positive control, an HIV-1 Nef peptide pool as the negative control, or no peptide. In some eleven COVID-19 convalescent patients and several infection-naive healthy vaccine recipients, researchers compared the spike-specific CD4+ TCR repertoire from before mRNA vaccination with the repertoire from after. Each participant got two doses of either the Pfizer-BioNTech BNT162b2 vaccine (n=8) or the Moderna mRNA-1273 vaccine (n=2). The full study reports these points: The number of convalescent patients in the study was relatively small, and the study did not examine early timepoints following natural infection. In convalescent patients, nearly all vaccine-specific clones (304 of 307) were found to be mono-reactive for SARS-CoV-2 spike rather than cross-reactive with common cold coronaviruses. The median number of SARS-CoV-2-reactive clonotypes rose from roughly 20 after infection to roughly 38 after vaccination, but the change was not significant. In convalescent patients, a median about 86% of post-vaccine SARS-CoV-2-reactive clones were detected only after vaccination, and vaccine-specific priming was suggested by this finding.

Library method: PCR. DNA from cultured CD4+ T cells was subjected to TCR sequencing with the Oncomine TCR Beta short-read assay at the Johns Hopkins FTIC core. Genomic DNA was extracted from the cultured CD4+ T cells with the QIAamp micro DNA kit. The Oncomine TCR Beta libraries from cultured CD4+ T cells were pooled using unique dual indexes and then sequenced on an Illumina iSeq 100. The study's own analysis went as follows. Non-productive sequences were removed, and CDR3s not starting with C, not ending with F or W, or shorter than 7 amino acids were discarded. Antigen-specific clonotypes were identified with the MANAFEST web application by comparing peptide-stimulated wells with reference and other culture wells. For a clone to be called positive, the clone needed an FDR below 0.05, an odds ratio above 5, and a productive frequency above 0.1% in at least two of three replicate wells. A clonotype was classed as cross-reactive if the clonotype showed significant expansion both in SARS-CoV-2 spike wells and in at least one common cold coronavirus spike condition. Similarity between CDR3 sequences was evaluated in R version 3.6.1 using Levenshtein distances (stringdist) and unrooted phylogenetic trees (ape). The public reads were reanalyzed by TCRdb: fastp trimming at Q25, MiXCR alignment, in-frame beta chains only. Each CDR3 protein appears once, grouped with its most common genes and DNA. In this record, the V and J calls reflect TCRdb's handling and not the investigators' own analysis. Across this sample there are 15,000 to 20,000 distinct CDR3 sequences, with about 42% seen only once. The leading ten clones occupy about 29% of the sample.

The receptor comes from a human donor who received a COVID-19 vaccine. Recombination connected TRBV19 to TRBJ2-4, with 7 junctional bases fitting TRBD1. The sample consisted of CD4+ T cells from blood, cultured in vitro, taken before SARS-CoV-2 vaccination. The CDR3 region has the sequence CASSKTGTAKNIQYF. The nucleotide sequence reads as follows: TGTGCCAGTAGTAAGACAGGGACAGCCAAAAACATTCAGTACTTC.